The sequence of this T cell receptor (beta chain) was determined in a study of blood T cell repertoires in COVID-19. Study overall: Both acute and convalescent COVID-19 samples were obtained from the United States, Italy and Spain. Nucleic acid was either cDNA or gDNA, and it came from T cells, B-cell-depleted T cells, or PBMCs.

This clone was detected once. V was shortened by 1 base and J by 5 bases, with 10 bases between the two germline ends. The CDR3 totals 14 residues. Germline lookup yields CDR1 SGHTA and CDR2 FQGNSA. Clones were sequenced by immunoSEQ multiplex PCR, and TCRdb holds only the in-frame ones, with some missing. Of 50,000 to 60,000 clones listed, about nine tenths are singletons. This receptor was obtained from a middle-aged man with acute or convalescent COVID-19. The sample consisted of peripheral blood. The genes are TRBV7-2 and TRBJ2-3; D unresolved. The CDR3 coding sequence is TGTGCCAGCAGCTTAGGGGCAGGTGAAGATACGCAGTATTTT. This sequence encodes CASSLGAGEDTQYF.